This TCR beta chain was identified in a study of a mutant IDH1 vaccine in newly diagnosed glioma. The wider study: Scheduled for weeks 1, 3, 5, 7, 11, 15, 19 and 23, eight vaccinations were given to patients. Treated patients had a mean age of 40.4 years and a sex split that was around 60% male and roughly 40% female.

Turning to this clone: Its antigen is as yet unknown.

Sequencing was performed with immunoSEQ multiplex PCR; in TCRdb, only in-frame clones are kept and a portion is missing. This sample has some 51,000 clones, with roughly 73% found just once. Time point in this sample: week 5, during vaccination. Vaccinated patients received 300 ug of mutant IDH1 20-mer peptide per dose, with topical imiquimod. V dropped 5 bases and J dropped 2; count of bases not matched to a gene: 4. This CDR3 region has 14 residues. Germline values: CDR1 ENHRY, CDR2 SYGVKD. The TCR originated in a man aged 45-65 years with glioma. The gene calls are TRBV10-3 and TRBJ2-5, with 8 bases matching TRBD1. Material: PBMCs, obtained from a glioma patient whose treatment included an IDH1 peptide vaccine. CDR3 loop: CAISTQGEQETQYF. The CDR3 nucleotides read TGTGCCATCAGTACACAGGGGGAGCAAGAGACCCAGTACTTC.